These 19 T cell receptor beta chains were all obtained from the same sample, sequenced in a study of blood T cell repertoires in COVID-19. Generated by immunoSEQ multiplex PCR, the TCRdb table keeps only in-frame clones and is missing some. The table lists roughly 71,000 clones, approximately 88% of them singletons. Material: peripheral blood. These receptors originate from a man in his forties or fifties with acute or convalescent COVID-19.

The chain combines TRBV6-5 with TRBJ2-7, with 9 nucleotides matching TRBD1. V lost 7 bases, J lost 1 base, and 8 bases stayed unmatched. The V gene's germline CDR1 is MNHEY and CDR2 SVGAGI. The CDR3 runs 15 residues. In DNA form, the CDR3 reads TGTGCCAGCACCAACACCGGGACAGGGTCCTACGAGCAGTACTTC. It yields the protein CASTNTGTGSYEQYF.

J is TRBJ1-2 and V is TRBV7-9; D is undetermined. The CDR3 extends over 14 amino acids. Germline CDR1 reads SEHNR; CDR2 reads FQNEAQ (reference sequence). Trimming cost V 3 bases and J 4 bases, with 12 bases left between them. The CDR3 DNA sequence: TGTGCCAGCAGCTTGGCGGGGTCGGGCTATGGCTACACCTTC. Protein: CASSLAGSGYGYTF.

The chain employs TRBV9 and TRBJ2-7; D perhaps matches TRBD1 (6 bases). Looked up from germline, CDR1 is SGDLS and CDR2 is YYNGEE. This CDR3 comprises 14 residues. Trimming pared 3 bases from V and 1 base from J, leaving 11 bases between. The DNA of the CDR3 is TGTGCCAGCAGCGCCCCAGGGGCGTCCTACGAGCAGTACTTC. Residues: CASSAPGASYEQYF.

The chain uses TRBV7-2 and TRBJ1-2; D is perhaps TRBD1 (6 bases). CDR3 size: 14 residues. Germline values: CDR1 SGHTA, CDR2 FQGNSA. Trimming shortened V by 3 bases and J by 2 bases, and 10 bases separated the two germline ends. The CDR3 DNA reads TGTGCCAGCAGCTTGGCAGGGGACAACTATGGCTACACCTTC. Protein sequence: CASSLAGDNYGYTF. The entire variable domain, with the rest obtained from reference TRBV7-2 and TRBJ1-2, is as follows: GAGVSQSPSNKVTEKGKDVELRCDPISGHTALYWYRQSLGQGLEFLIYFQGNSAPDKSGLPSDRFSAERTGGSVSTLTIQRTQQEDSAVYLCASSLAGDNYGYTFGSGTRLTVV.

This clone was counted once. The CDR3, as DNA: TGTGCCAGCAAGGAGACGACTAGCACAGATACGCAGTATTTT. Protein sequence: CASKETTSTDTQYF. The V gene is TRBV6-5, the J gene TRBJ2-3; D unclear. The germline V and J ends were trimmed by 7 bases and 0 bases, with 11 bases remaining between them. The CDR3 has 14 amino acids. The germline V gene has CDR1 MNHEY and CDR2 SVGAGI.

This chain links TRBV11-3 with TRBJ2-4; possibly TRBD1 for D (6 bases). Trimming removed 1 base at V and 6 bases at J, with 16 bases between. The length of the CDR3 is 16 residues. Looked up from germline, CDR1 is SGHNT and CDR2 is YENEEA. Written as DNA, the CDR3 is TGTGCCAGCAGCTTAGGGGGGCTAGGGGCGCGAAACATTCAGTACTTC. Protein sequence: CASSLGGLGARNIQYF.

The CDR3 spells CASSTRQGADTQYF. CDR3 in DNA: TGCGCCAGCAGCACAAGACAGGGGGCAGATACGCAGTATTTT. The chain combines TRBV5-1 with TRBJ2-3, with TRBD1 matching 9 bases. In germline, CDR1 is SGHRS, CDR2 YFSETQ. The CDR3 is 14 residues long. Germline trimming cut 4 bases from V and 4 bases from J; bases unmatched to any gene: 4.

The chain combines TRBV27 with TRBJ1-2; 7 bases agree with TRBD1. Trimming at V came to 5 bases and at J to 8 bases, leaving 8 bases not matched to a gene. The CDR3 has 13 amino acids. Looked up from germline, CDR1 is MNHEY and CDR2 is SMNVEV (reference sequence). This chain's CDR3 is CASSEYTGDGYTF. The CDR3 DNA reads as TGTGCCAGCAGTGAATACACAGGGGACGGCTACACCTTC.

V and J are TRBV12-2 and TRBJ1-1; the table calls TRBD1, which could not be checked here. TRBV12-2 is marked as a pseudogene. This CDR3 comprises 12 residues. The CDR3 loop is CASRPGQNEAFF. The CDR3 coding sequence is TGTGCAAGTCGCCCCGGACAGAATGAAGCTTTCTTT.

The J gene is TRBJ2-2, the V gene TRBV27; maybe TRBD2 (6 bases). Per germline, CDR1 MNHEY and CDR2 SMNVEV (reference sequence). This CDR3 has 17 residues. Trimming removed 0 bases at V and 5 bases at J, with 16 bases between. The DNA of the CDR3 is TGTGCCAGCAGTTTATCGGCCGGGACTCCAACTACCGGGGAGCTGTTTTTT. Translating gives CASSLSAGTPTTGELFF.

The V gene is TRBV27, the J gene TRBJ2-1; 12 bases fit TRBD1. Germline trimming cut 2 bases from V and 8 bases from J; bases unmatched to any gene: 4. Looked up from germline, CDR1 is MNHEY and CDR2 is SMNVEV (reference sequence). This CDR3 has 15 amino acids. The CDR3 bases are TGTGCCAGCAGTTTAACCGGGACAGGGGGCTATGAGCAGTTCTTC. Translation gives CASSLTGTGGYEQFF.

The chain joins TRBV2 to TRBJ1-2, with D hard to call. Germline-derived CDR1 and CDR2 are SNHLY and FYNNEI. This CDR3 contains 12 residues. Between the trimmed V and J ends, which lost 4 bases and 4 bases, there was a span of 7 bases. CDR3 coding DNA: TGTGCCAGCAGTGTATCGGGCTATGGCTACACCTTC. It is translated as CASSVSGYGYTF.

V usage is TRBV19 and J usage is TRBJ2-2; D is perhaps TRBD2 (6 bases). The CDR3 covers 16 residues. Germline CDR1 and CDR2: LNHDA and SQIVND (reference sequence). V lost 4 bases, J lost 0 bases, and 12 bases lay in between. The CDR3 DNA reads as TGTGCCAGTAGTAAATTAGGCGGGACGAACACCGGGGAGCTGTTTTTT. Amino acids: CASSKLGGTNTGELFF.

The CDR3 loop is CASSSHGQGREKLFF. The CDR3 nucleotides are TGTGCCAGCAGTTCCCACGGACAGGGGAGGGAAAAACTGTTTTTT. The chain joins TRBV28 to TRBJ1-4; 9 nucleotides agree with TRBD1. With 4 bases clipped from V and 8 bases from J, the junction kept 8 bases outside the gene matches. The length of the CDR3 is 15 residues. CDR1 and CDR2 (germline): MDHEN, SYDVKM. Together with reference TRBV28 and TRBJ1-4, the CDR3 gives the full variable domain: DVKVTQSSRYLVKRTGEKVFLECVQDMDHENMFWYRQDPGLGLRLIYFSYDVKMKEKGDIPEGYSVSREKKERFSLILESASTNQTSMYLCASSSHGQGREKLFFGSGTQLSVL.

The rearrangement joins TRBV19 to TRBJ1-5; the D gene is possibly TRBD1 (6 bases). The CDR3 spans 14 residues. From germline, CDR1 is LNHDA and CDR2 SQIVND (reference sequence). Trimming removed 4 bases from V and 2 bases from J, with 9 bases in between. The CDR3 loop reads CASSNRQGNQPQHF. CDR3 sequence (DNA): TGTGCCAGTAGTAACAGACAGGGCAATCAGCCCCAGCATTTT.

The rearrangement joins TRBV3-1 (or the pseudogene TRBV3-2) to TRBJ1-5; 8 positions agree with TRBD1. Germline V gene sequence: CDR1 LGHDT, CDR2 YNNKEL (reference sequence). After removal of 2 bases from V and 6 bases from J, the junction contained 3 bases not matched to a gene. The CDR3 covers 14 residues. CDR3 loop: CASSQQGASQPQHF. CDR3 DNA: TGTGCCAGCAGCCAACAGGGGGCTAGTCAGCCCCAGCATTTT.

The chain recombines TRBV6-5 with TRBJ2-3; D not resolved. This CDR3 is built from 14 residues. Trimming took 0 bases from V and 6 from J, leaving 10 bases between them. Germline CDR1 MNHEY, CDR2 SVGAGI. DNA of the CDR3: TGTGCCAGCAGTTACTCGAGTGGGCCGGATACGCAGTATTTT. Translation: CASSYSSGPDTQYF.

CDR3 nucleotides: TGCGCCAGCAGCTCGGACAGAGGGGGCCCTGAAGCTTTCTTT. Translated, it gives CASSSDRGGPEAFF. The chain joins TRBV5-1 to TRBJ1-1, with 7 bases lining up with TRBD1. J gave up 6 bases and V 3 bases, and 8 bases lay outside the gene matches. Per germline, CDR1 SGHRS and CDR2 YFSETQ. The CDR3 is 14 residues long. The variable domain in full, completed from reference TRBV5-1 and TRBJ1-1, reads KAGVTQTPRYLIKTRGQQVTLSCSPISGHRSVSWYQQTPGQGLQFLFEYFSETQRNKGNFPGRFSGRQFSNSRSEMNVSTLELGDSALYLCASSSDRGGPEAFFGQGTRLTVV.

The V call is TRBV9, the J call TRBJ1-3; weak D call: TRBD1 (5 bases). With 4 bases removed from V and 3 bases from J, the gap between germline ends came to 14 bases. The CDR3 has 15 amino acids. CDR1 is SGDLS and CDR2 is YYNGEE in the germline V gene. The CDR3 bases are TGTGCCAGCAGCCCCTCTGGGAGGGGTGGAAACACCATATATTTT. Translated: CASSPSGRGGNTIYF. Full variable domain (missing parts from reference TRBV9 and TRBJ1-3): DSGVTQTPKHLITATGQRVTLRCSPRSGDLSVYWYQQSLDQGLQFLIQYYNGEERAKGNILERFSAQQFPDLHSELNLSSLELGDSALYFCASSPSGRGGNTIYFGEGSWLTVV.